This T cell receptor beta chain derives from a study of T-cell memory formation after mild COVID-19. TCRdb recomputed calls from the 5' RACE reads with MiXCR, one row per CDR3 protein. The sample has a few hundred thousand distinct CDR3 sequences, more than 15% seen once. This clonotype was recorded a few times. Between the trimmed V and J ends, which lost 0 bases and 4 bases, there was a span of 12 bases. Germline V gene sequence: CDR1 MGHRA, CDR2 YSYEKL. The CDR3 spans 15 residues. This chain links TRBV4-1 with TRBJ1-1; tentatively, D is TRBD1 (5 bases). What was sequenced was PBMCs or a T cell subset sorted from them (not recorded which). This clonotype was obtained from a man between 18 and 35 years old who had mild COVID-19 (a few samples of this study predate the infection). Cell type and time point are not known. The DNA for the CDR3 is TGCGCCAGCAGCCAAGAGGTAGCAGGGAGCACTGAAGCTTTCTTT. Protein: CASSQEVAGSTEAFF.